This TCR beta chain stems from a study of shared clonotypes between healthy human individuals. Study-wide context: There were three CD4 naive, three CD4 memory, two CD8 naive and one CD8 memory plates per donor. Study-wide results and limits: Rarefaction curves obtained for sorted subsets showed sequencing incomplete despite large depth.

On this clone: Its antigen remains unknown.

Germline V gene sequence: CDR1 MNHEY, CDR2 SMNVEV (reference sequence). The CDR3 loop spans 11 amino acids. Sequenced by immunoSEQ multiplex PCR; TCRdb stores in-frame clones only, minus some. The sample consists of about 380,000 clones, around 96% of them appearing once. The chain uses TRBV27 and TRBJ2-5, with D maybe TRBD1 (5 bases). Gene TRBJ2-7 matches the end of the DNA better, so the J call may be wrong. This receptor was obtained from a young man in good health. The sequencing sample was made of memory CD8+ T cells sorted from blood. Described subset: CD45RO+ cells pooled with CCR7-negative TemRA cells. CDR3 residues: CASSLQGEQYF. In DNA, the CDR3 is TGTGCCAGCAGTTTACAGGGCGAGCAGTACTTC.